Sequencing of this T cell receptor beta chain was carried out in a study of type 1 and type 2 diabetes patients. Amplification started from genomic DNA. Amplification of the beta chain CDR3 used 30 forward and 13 reverse multiplex primers. Via MiXCR, TCRdb re-called the multiplex PCR reads, giving one row per CDR3 protein. In the table there are more than 250,000 distinct CDR3 sequences, around 47% of which are singletons. Trimming took off 4 bases at V and 3 bases at J, with 6 bases between the two ends. CDR3 length: 13 amino acids. The germline V gene has CDR1 MGHDK and CDR2 SYGVNS. This clonotype turned up a few times.

This receptor was identified in a man between 18 and 35 years old with type 2 diabetes. Input material: peripheral blood mononuclear cells (PBMCs). This chain connects TRBV25-1 to TRBJ2-2; no reliable D call. DNA for the CDR3: TGTGCCAGCAGTGGGACCCACACCGGGGAGCTGTTTTTT. Protein sequence: CASSGTHTGELFF.